The 16 T cell receptor beta chains below all came from one sample that was sequenced in a study of regulatory T cells in long-lasting Graves disease. The time point here: persistent/refractory GD, antithyroid drugs over 5 years with positive TRAb. PBMCs were the source of the RNA used for TCR sequencing. Construction of TCR beta libraries relied on iRepertoire HTBI primers and on Arm-PCR targeting CDR3 regions. One entry per CDR3 protein results from TCRdb running MiXCR on the multiplex PCR reads. The sample gives about 460,000 distinct CDR3 sequences, approximately 22% of which show up once; about an eighth is in the top ten. The sample here was peripheral blood mononuclear cells (PBMCs), taken when the disease was refractory, from a patient treated with antithyroid drugs. The receptors here all came from a female donor with Graves disease.

J is TRBJ2-7 and V is TRBV6-5; D gene ambiguous. V was cut by 2 bases and J by 3 bases, with 8 bases left in between. The germline CDR1 and CDR2 sequences are MNHEY and SVGAGI. The length of the CDR3 is 13 residues. CDR3 in DNA: TGTGCCAGCAGTTACAAACAGTTCTACGAGCAGTACTTC. Encoded protein: CASSYKQFYEQYF.

This clonotype came up many times. The genes are TRBV7-2 and TRBJ1-1; TRBD1 is a possible D gene (5 bases). The ends were cut back, 0 bases at V and 7 bases at J, with 24 bases in the middle. Germline-derived CDR1 and CDR2 are SGHTA and FQGNSA. The CDR3 covers 18 residues. DNA for the CDR3: TGTGCCAGCAGCTTAGCTAGGTGGGGCTTGTCCCCTATCTTTGAAGCTTTCTTT. This translates into CASSLARWGLSPIFEAFF.

The sample holds many counts of this clonotype. The rearrangement links TRBV7-2 to TRBJ2-7, with 9 bases lining up with TRBD1. Trimming cost V 2 bases and J 4 bases; bases outside gene matches: 9. Germline lookup yields CDR1 SGHTA and CDR2 FQGNSA. The CDR3 is 16 amino acids. CDR3 sequence reads: CASSLTGGDPFYEQYF. In nucleotides, the CDR3 is TGTGCCAGCAGCTTAACAGGGGGCGATCCATTTTACGAGCAGTACTTC.

This clonotype has just a few counts. V gene TRBV7-9 combines with J gene TRBJ1-1; D is unclear. Germline V gives CDR1 SEHNR, CDR2 FQNEAQ (reference sequence). V lost 1 base, J lost 1 base, and 10 bases lay in between. This CDR3 spans 15 amino acids. In nucleotides, the CDR3 is TGTGCCAGCAGCTTAGTCCGGGAAGGGAACACTGAAGCTTTCTTT. This sequence encodes CASSLVREGNTEAFF.

The table lists this clonotype with many counts. The chain joins TRBV20-1 to TRBJ2-7; weak D call: TRBD1 (5 bases). Germline CDR1 and CDR2: DFQATT and SNEGSKA (reference sequence). The CDR3 is 16 amino acids. The V and J ends lost 6 bases and 3 bases respectively, with 24 bases between them. Here the CDR3 DNA reads TGCAGTGCCCCCTTCCTTACTGACAGCCAAAACTACGAGCAGTACTTC. This translates into CSAPFLTDSQNYEQYF.

This clonotype showed up many times. The V and J genes are TRBV11-2 and TRBJ2-7, with TRBD1 as a possible D gene (5 bases). The CDR3 contains 12 residues. V lost 5 bases and J lost 1, with 6 bases in between. Germline V lookup: CDR1 SGHAT, CDR2 FQNNGV. Here the CDR3 reads CASSGASYEQYF. The CDR3 DNA follows: TGTGCCAGCAGCGGGGCTTCCTACGAGCAGTACTTC. Combining the CDR3 with reference TRBV11-2 and TRBJ2-7 gives the whole variable domain EAGVAQSPRYKIIEKRQSVAFWCNPISGHATLYWYQQILGQGPKLLIQFQNNGVVDDSQLPKDRFSAERLKGVDSTLKIQPAKLEDSAVYLCASSGASYEQYFGPGTRLTVT.

This clonotype showed up many times. The chain recombines TRBV20-1 with TRBJ1-1; no clear D gene. Trimming took 5 bases from V and 8 from J, leaving 12 bases between them. The germline CDR1 and CDR2 sequences are DFQATT and SNEGSKA (reference sequence). The CDR3 spans 11 residues. CDR3 loop: CSAPREPEAFF. Here the CDR3 DNA reads TGCAGTGCTCCACGGGAACCAGAAGCTTTCTTT.

The rearrangement links TRBV10-3 to TRBJ2-4; 9 positions match TRBD1. Germline values: CDR1 ENHRY, CDR2 SYGVKD. V shed 11 bases, J shed 1 base, and the junction held 3 bases outside the gene matches. CDR3 length equals 13 residues. In DNA, the CDR3 is TGTGCCGTCGGGACAGGGGCCAAAAACATTCAGTACTTC. Translation: CAVGTGAKNIQYF.

The gene calls are TRBV20-1 and TRBJ2-1; TRBD2 aligns across 7 bases. The CDR3 covers 15 residues. Germline-derived CDR1 and CDR2 are DFQATT and SNEGSKA (reference sequence). Trimming took 6 bases from V and 2 from J; bases not matched to a gene: 10. The CDR3 reads CSAGGGGEAYNEQFF. In nucleotides, the CDR3 is TGCAGTGCCGGCGGGGGAGGGGAAGCCTACAATGAGCAGTTCTTC.

The V call is TRBV5-1, the J call TRBJ1-4; no definite D call. CDR1 is SGHRS and CDR2 is YFSETQ in the germline V gene. The CDR3 runs to 14 residues. The V end was cut by 0 bases, the J end by 8 bases, with 11 bases between. Here the CDR3 DNA reads TGCGCCAGCAGCTTGGAGGCAGGCACAGAAAAACTGTTTTTT. Translation gives CASSLEAGTEKLFF.

This clonotype was counted a few times. The rearrangement links TRBV3-1 to TRBJ1-1; D may be TRBD1 (5 bases). V shed 0 bases and J shed 14 bases, with 19 bases lying between them. CDR1 is LGHDT and CDR2 is YNNKEL in the germline V gene (reference sequence). The CDR3 loop spans 14 amino acids. The DNA of the CDR3 is TGTGCCAGCAGCCAAGAGGTGACAGTTATGGCAGTCTTCTTT. This translates into CASSQEVTVMAVFF.

This clonotype came up many times. The chain carries TRBV6-1 and TRBJ2-5, with 7 bases matching TRBD1. V trimming: 4 bases; J trimming: 5 bases; junction bases outside the gene matches: 10. There are 15 residues in the CDR3. CDR1 MNHNS and CDR2 SASEGT come from the germline V gene. The CDR3 spells CASSGSTGTMETQYF. CDR3 DNA: TGTGCCAGCAGTGGATCGACAGGGACGATGGAGACCCAGTACTTC.

The rearrangement uses TRBV20-1 and TRBJ2-4; perhaps TRBD1 as D (5 bases). Germline CDR1 DFQATT, CDR2 SNEGSKA (reference sequence). The V end lost 0 bases, the J end lost 9 bases, and 12 bases lay between the germline ends. The CDR3 extends over 13 amino acids. CDR3 protein: CSARDTRVGIQYF. As DNA, the CDR3 is TGCAGTGCTAGAGATACCAGGGTAGGCATTCAGTACTTC.

Ten or more counts support this clonotype. This chain joins TRBV19 and TRBJ2-7, with D tentatively TRBD1 or TRBD2 (5 bases each). Germline V gives CDR1 LNHDA, CDR2 SQIVND (reference sequence). V was cut by 5 bases and J by 2 bases, with 16 bases left in between. The CDR3 consists of 15 residues. The CDR3 coding sequence is TGTGCCAGTAGTGCCCCCAGGGACGGGACCTACGAGCAGTACTTC. Its protein is CASSAPRDGTYEQYF.

Many counts were recorded for this clonotype. The rearrangement uses TRBV28 and TRBJ1-6; D possibly corresponds to TRBD1 (5 bases). In germline, CDR1 is MDHEN, CDR2 SYDVKM. The V gene lost 1 base and the J gene lost 8 bases, with 12 bases spanning the gap. This CDR3 has 15 residues. The chain's CDR3 is CASSLSQGDYSPLHF. The CDR3 DNA is TGTGCCAGCAGTTTATCTCAGGGAGACTATTCACCCCTCCACTTT.

V and J are TRBV19 and TRBJ2-7, with D possibly being TRBD1 (6 bases). The CDR3 loop spans 14 amino acids. Looked up from germline, CDR1 is LNHDA and CDR2 is SQIVND (reference sequence). Deletions cut 6 bases from V and 2 bases from J, with 14 bases between. This CDR3 is CASSSTGFTYEQYF. DNA of the CDR3: TGTGCCAGTAGCTCTACAGGGTTTACCTACGAGCAGTACTTC.